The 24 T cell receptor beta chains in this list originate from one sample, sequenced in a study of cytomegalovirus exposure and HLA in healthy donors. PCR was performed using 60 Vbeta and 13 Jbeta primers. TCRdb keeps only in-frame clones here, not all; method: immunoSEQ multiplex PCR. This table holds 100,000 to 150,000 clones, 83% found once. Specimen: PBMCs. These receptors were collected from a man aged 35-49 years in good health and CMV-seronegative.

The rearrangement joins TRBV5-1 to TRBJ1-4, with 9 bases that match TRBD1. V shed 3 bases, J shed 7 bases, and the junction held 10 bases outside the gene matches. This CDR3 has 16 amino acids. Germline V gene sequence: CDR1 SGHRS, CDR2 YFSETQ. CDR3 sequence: CASSSEPGQGGEKLFF. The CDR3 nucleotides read TGCGCCAGCAGCTCAGAGCCGGGACAGGGAGGTGAAAAACTGTTTTTT.

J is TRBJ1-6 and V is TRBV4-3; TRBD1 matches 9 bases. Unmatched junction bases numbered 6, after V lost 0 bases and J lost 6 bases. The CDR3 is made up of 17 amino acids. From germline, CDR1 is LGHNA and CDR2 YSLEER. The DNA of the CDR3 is TGCGCCAGCAGCCAAGAGGGGACAGGGTTTTTTAATTCACCCCTCCACTTT. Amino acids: CASSQEGTGFFNSPLHF.

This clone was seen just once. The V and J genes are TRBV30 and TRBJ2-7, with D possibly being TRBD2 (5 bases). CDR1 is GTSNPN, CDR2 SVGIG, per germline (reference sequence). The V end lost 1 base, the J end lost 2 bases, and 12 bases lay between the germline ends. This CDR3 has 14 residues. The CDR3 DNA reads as TGTGCCTGGAGTGGATCTAGCACAACCTACGAGCAGTACTTC. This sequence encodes CAWSGSSTTYEQYF.

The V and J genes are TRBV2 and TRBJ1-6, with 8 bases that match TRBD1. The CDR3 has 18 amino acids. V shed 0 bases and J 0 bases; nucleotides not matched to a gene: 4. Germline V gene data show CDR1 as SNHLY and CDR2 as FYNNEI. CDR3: CASSEAWTGSSYNSPLHF. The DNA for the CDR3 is TGTGCCAGCAGTGAAGCTTGGACAGGGAGCTCCTATAATTCACCCCTCCACTTT.

CDR3 nucleotides: TGTGCCAGCAGCGCGTTACAGGGGGCTGGGGGCTACACCTTC. Its translation is CASSALQGAGGYTF. The V and J genes are TRBV9 and TRBJ1-2; 9 positions match TRBD1. Germline V lookup: CDR1 SGDLS, CDR2 YYNGEE. The CDR3 runs to 14 residues. The J segment lost 8 bases and the V segment lost 3 bases, leaving 8 bases of the junction unmatched.

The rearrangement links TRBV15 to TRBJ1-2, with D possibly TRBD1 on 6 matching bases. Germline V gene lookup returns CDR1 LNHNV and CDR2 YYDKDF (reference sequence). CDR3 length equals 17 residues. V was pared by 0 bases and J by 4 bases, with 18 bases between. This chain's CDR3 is CATSRDGETGALYGYTF. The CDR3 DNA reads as TGTGCCACCAGCAGAGATGGGGAGACAGGAGCTCTCTATGGCTACACCTTC.

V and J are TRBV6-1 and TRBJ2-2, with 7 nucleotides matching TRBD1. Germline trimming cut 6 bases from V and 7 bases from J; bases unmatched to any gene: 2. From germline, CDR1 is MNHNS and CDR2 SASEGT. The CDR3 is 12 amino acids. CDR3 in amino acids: CASSTGVGELFF. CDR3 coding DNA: TGTGCCAGCAGCACAGGGGTCGGGGAGCTGTTTTTT.

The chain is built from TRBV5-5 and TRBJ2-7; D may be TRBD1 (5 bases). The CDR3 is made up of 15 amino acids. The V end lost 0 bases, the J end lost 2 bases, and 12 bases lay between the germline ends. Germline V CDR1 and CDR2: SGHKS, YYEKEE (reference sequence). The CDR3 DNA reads TGTGCCAGCAGCTTGGGACAGTCTGAAGCCTACGAGCAGTACTTC. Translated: CASSLGQSEAYEQYF.

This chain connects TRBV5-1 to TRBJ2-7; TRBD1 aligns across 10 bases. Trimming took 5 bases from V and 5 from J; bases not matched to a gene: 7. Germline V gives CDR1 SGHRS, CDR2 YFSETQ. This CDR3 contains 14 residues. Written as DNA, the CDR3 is TGCGCCAGCAGTACCGGGACAGGGGTCCACGAGCAGTACTTC. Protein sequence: CASSTGTGVHEQYF.

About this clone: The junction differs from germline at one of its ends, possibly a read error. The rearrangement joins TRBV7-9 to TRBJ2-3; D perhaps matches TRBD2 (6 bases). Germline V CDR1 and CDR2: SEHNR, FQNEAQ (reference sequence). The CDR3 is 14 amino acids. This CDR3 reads CSSTLGGSTDTQYF. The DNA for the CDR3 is TGTTCCAGCACCTTGGGGGGTAGCACAGATACGCAGTATTTT.

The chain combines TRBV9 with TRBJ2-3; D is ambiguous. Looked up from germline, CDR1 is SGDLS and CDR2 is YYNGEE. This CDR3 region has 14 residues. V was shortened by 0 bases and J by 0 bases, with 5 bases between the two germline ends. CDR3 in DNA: TGTGCCAGCAGCGTAGGTATTAGCACAGATACGCAGTATTTT. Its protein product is CASSVGISTDTQYF.

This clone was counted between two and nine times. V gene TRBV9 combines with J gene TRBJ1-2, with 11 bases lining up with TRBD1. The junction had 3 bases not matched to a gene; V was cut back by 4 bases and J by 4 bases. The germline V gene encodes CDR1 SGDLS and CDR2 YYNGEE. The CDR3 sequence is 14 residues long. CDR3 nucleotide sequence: TGTGCCAGCAGCTCCGGGACAGGGGGCTATGGCTACACCTTC. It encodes CASSSGTGGYGYTF.

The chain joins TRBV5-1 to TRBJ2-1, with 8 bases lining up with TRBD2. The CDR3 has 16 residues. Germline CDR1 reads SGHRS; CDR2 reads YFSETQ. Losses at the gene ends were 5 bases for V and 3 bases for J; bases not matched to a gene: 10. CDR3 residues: CASRAVRLAFYNEQFF. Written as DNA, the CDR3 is TGCGCCAGCAGGGCCGTTCGACTAGCGTTCTACAATGAGCAGTTCTTC.

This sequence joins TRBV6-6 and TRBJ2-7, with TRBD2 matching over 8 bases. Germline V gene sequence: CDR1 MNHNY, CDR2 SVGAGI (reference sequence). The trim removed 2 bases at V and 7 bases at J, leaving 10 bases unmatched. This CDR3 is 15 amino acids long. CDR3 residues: CASSYGGAGAGEQYF. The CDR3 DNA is TGTGCCAGCAGTTACGGGGGAGCGGGAGCTGGTGAGCAGTACTTC.

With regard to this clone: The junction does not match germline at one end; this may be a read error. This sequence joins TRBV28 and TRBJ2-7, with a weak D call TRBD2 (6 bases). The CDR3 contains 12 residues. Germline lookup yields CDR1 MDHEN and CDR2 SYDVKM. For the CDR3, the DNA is TGTGCCAGCAGTACCGGGACTCCGATTATGGACTTC. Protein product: CASSTGTPIMDF.

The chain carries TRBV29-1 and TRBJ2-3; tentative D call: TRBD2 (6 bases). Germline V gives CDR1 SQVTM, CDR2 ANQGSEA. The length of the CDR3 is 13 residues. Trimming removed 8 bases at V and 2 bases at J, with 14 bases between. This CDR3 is CSLHREPTDTQYF. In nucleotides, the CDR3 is TGCAGCTTACATCGGGAGCCCACAGATACGCAGTATTTT.

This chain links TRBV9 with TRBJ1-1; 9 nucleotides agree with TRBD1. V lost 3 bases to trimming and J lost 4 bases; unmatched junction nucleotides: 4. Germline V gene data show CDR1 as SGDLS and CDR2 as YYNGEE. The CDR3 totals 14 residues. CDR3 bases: TGTGCCAGCAGCGGGGGACAGGGTGGCACTGAAGCTTTCTTT. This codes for CASSGGQGGTEAFF.

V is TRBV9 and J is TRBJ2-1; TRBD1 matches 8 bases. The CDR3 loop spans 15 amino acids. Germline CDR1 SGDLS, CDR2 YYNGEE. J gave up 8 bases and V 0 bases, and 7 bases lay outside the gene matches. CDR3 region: CASSVVTGATDEQFF. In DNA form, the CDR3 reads TGTGCCAGCAGCGTAGTGACAGGGGCTACGGATGAGCAGTTCTTC.

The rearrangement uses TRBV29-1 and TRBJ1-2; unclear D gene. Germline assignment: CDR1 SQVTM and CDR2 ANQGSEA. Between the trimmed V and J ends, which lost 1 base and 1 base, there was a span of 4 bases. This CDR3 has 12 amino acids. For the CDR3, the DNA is TGCAGCGTTGAAGTAGTTAACTATGGCTACACCTTC. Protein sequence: CSVEVVNYGYTF.

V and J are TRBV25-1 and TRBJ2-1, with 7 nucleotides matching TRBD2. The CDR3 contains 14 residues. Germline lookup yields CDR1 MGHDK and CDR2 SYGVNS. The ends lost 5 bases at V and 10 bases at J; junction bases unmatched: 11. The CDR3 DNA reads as TGTGCCAGCAGTCGCGGGAGCTCCGACTTCGAGCAGTTCTTC. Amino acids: CASSRGSSDFEQFF.

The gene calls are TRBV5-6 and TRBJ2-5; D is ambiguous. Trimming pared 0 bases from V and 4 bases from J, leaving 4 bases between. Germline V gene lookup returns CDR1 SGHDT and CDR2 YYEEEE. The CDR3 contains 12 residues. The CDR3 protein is CASSLVRETQYF. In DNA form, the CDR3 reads TGTGCCAGCAGCTTGGTGCGAGAGACCCAGTACTTC.

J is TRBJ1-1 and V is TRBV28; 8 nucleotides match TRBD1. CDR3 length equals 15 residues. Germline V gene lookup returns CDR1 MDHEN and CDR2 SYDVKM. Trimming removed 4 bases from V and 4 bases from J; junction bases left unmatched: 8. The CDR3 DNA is TGTGCCAGCAGTTCCCAGGGGGCTCGGGTCACTGAAGCTTTCTTT. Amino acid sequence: CASSSQGARVTEAFF.

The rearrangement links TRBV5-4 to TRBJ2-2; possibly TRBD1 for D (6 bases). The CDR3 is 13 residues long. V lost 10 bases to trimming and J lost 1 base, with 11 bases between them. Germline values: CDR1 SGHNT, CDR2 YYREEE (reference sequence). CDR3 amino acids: CAGRRGNTGELFF. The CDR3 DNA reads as TGTGCCGGCCGCAGGGGGAACACCGGGGAGCTGTTTTTT.

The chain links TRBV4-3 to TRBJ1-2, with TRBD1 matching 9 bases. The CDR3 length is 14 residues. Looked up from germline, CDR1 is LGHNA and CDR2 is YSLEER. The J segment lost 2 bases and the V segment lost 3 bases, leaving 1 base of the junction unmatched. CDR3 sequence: CASSQGTGNYGYTF. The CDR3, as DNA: TGCGCCAGCAGCCAGGGGACAGGGAACTATGGCTACACCTTC.